What follows describes a single T cell receptor beta chain. Its specificity is not known. Uncontrolled infections, pregnancy, lactation or other autoimmune diseases led to patient exclusion. These data come from a study of Graves' ophthalmopathy and Graves' hyperthyroidism. Background on the study: Peripheral blood samples were taken at initial diagnosis, before any treatment.

Study observations and caveats: The model achieved 55% to 71% sensitivity and 72.22% specificity for ophthalmopathy progression.

The sequenced template was RNA, covering the TCR beta CDR3 region. Amplification began with first-round RT-PCR using HTBI primers, then second-round multiplex PCR was performed. One entry per CDR3 protein, called by TCRdb with MiXCR from the multiplex PCR reads. Of about 370,000 distinct CDR3 sequences in the sample, around 19% were seen once. The specimen sequenced was peripheral blood. This sequence was found in a woman aged 18 to 35 with Graves' ophthalmopathy.

The CDR3 region has the DNA TGTGCCAGCAGTTACTCGAAGCCTAGCGGGGGACGCACCGGGGAGCTGTTTTTT. Translated: CASSYSKPSGGRTGELFF. This chain joins TRBV6-7 and TRBJ2-2; 10 bases are shared with TRBD2. TRBV6-7 is recorded as an ORF, its role being uncertain. After removal of 0 bases from V and 4 bases from J, the junction contained 8 bases not matched to a gene. The CDR3 length is 18 residues.